What follows are 23 T cell receptor beta chains derived from one specimen sequenced in a study of siplizumab effects on memory and regulatory T cells. The protocol was immunoSEQ multiplex PCR, while the TCRdb copy is restricted to in-frame clones and leaves out a portion. The sample records more than 85,000 clones, under 95% being singletons. The sample comprised Tregs sorted from blood. Every receptor here comes from a human donor in good health.

The chain recombines TRBV19 with TRBJ2-3, with D perhaps matching TRBD2 (5 bases). The germline V gene encodes CDR1 LNHDA and CDR2 SQIVND (reference sequence). Trimming removed 3 bases at V and 7 bases at J, with 8 bases between. The CDR3 consists of 12 residues. CDR3 sequence (DNA): TGTGCCAGTAGTATGGACTCCCATACGCAGTATTTT. This encodes CASSMDSHTQYF.

The V gene is TRBV28, the J gene TRBJ2-5, with no clear D. The CDR3 is made up of 13 amino acids. Germline loops: CDR1 MDHEN, CDR2 SYDVKM. Trimming removed 2 bases from V and 5 bases from J, with 9 bases in between. The CDR3, as DNA: TGTGCCAGCAGTTTAGTTGGAGCGGAGACCCAGTACTTC. It yields the protein CASSLVGAETQYF.

This clone was observed a handful of times. V is TRBV10-1 and J is TRBJ1-2; D gene uncertain. From germline, CDR1 is WNHNN and CDR2 SYGVQD (reference sequence). CDR3 length: 13 amino acids. V lost 6 bases and J 9 bases, leaving 17 bases between the germline ends. CDR3 sequence: CASSHGRPECYTF. DNA of the CDR3: TGCGCCAGCAGCCACGGACGGCCTGAATGCTACACCTTC.

This clone was found once. The CDR3 nucleotides read TGCGCCAGCAGCTTCGGCGTCCGCTACGAGCAGTACTTC. It encodes CASSFGVRYEQYF. J is TRBJ2-7 and V is TRBV5-1; D is undetermined. Germline assignment: CDR1 SGHRS and CDR2 YFSETQ. V lost 2 bases and J lost 3, with 9 bases in between. The CDR3 extends over 13 amino acids. The variable domain in full, with the rest retrieved from reference TRBV5-1 and TRBJ2-7, is KAGVTQTPRYLIKTRGQQVTLSCSPISGHRSVSWYQQTPGQGLQFLFEYFSETQRNKGNFPGRFSGRQFSNSRSEMNVSTLELGDSALYLCASSFGVRYEQYFGPGTRLTVT.

This chain uses TRBV25-1 with TRBJ2-3; 8 bases agree with TRBD2. The CDR3 length is 16 residues. CDR1 is MGHDK and CDR2 is SYGVNS in the germline V gene. J was trimmed by 4 bases and V by 2 bases; bases with no gene match: 8. This CDR3 reads CASSERRSGSADTQYF. The DNA for the CDR3 is TGTGCCAGCAGTGAACGGCGCAGCGGGAGCGCAGATACGCAGTATTTT.

This chain uses TRBV2 with TRBJ1-2, with D perhaps TRBD1 (5 bases). Germline lookup yields CDR1 SNHLY and CDR2 FYNNEI. The CDR3 is 14 residues long. Trimming cost V 2 bases and J 8 bases, with 15 bases left between them. The CDR3 nucleotides read TGTGCCAGCAGTGAAAGGCAGGGAAGGTACGGCTACACCTTC. Its translation is CASSERQGRYGYTF.

V usage is TRBV5-1 and J usage is TRBJ2-2, with 13 bases fitting TRBD2. The CDR3 is 15 amino acids. Germline values: CDR1 SGHRS, CDR2 YFSETQ. The junction had 5 bases not matched to a gene; V was cut back by 7 bases and J by 5 bases. CDR3 sequence (DNA): TGCGCCAGCCGTGGACTAGCGGGAGATACCGGGGAGCTGTTTTTT. Its protein is CASRGLAGDTGELFF.

This clone occurred once. The chain has TRBV6-5 and TRBJ2-7; D is unclear. Germline V gives CDR1 MNHEY, CDR2 SVGAGI. The CDR3 consists of 12 residues. The CDR3, as DNA: TGTGTATCTACCTCCCGAGCTGCCGAGCAGTACTTC. It translates to CVSTSRAAEQYF.

The chain couples TRBV14 to TRBJ2-7; D may be TRBD2 (5 bases). Trimming stripped 5 bases from V and 6 bases from J, with 14 bases between. Per germline, CDR1 SGHDN and CDR2 FVKESK. The CDR3 has 13 amino acids. CDR3 nucleotides: TGTGCCAGCAGCTCCCGGGGAGCAGGCGAGCAGTACTTC. This translates into CASSSRGAGEQYF.

J is TRBJ2-1 and V is TRBV6-5; 11 bases are shared with TRBD2. This CDR3 is 14 amino acids long. Trimming took 6 bases from V and 7 from J; bases not matched to a gene: 5. Germline CDR1 and CDR2: MNHEY and SVGAGI. CDR3 DNA: TGTGCCAGCAGAATACTAGCGGGAGTGAATGAGCAGTTCTTC. This sequence encodes CASRILAGVNEQFF.

This clone was detected only once. The chain employs TRBV5-6 and TRBJ1-2, with D uncertain. V lost 0 bases and J 0 bases, leaving 6 bases between the germline ends. CDR3 length: 14 amino acids. Germline-derived CDR1 and CDR2 are SGHDT and YYEEEE. CDR3 coding DNA: TGTGCCAGCAGCTTGGACAGAGCTAACTATGGCTACACCTTC. Translated: CASSLDRANYGYTF.

This clone was seen only once. The chain links TRBV4-1 to TRBJ1-3; 7 bases line up with TRBD1. Germline assignment: CDR1 MGHRA and CDR2 YSYEKL. The ends lost 4 bases at V and 8 bases at J; junction bases unmatched: 14. The CDR3 consists of 16 residues. The CDR3 region has the DNA TGCGCCAGCAGCCGAAATTCCGGAGGGGGCGCGGACACCATATATTTT. Translation: CASSRNSGGGADTIYF.

The CDR3 is CASSEGQGNSGNTIYF. DNA of the CDR3: TGTGCCAGCAGTGAAGGACAGGGGAACTCTGGAAACACCATATATTTT. The J gene is TRBJ1-3, the V gene TRBV6-1; 8 nucleotides match TRBD1. The CDR3 has 16 amino acids. V trimming: 1 base; J trimming: 0 bases; junction bases outside the gene matches: 2. Germline V CDR1 and CDR2: MNHNS, SASEGT.

The rearrangement joins TRBV5-1 to TRBJ2-2, with D uncertain. V lost 1 base and J 5 bases, leaving 9 bases between the germline ends. The CDR3 spans 14 residues. Germline assignment: CDR1 SGHRS and CDR2 YFSETQ. The CDR3 is CASSLSDVTGELFF. Written as DNA, the CDR3 is TGCGCCAGCAGCTTGTCAGATGTTACCGGGGAGCTGTTTTTT.

The gene calls are TRBV2 and TRBJ1-5, with D perhaps TRBD1 (5 bases). The CDR3 consists of 12 residues. V was shortened by 7 bases and J by 12 bases, with 16 bases between the two germline ends. Germline V CDR1 and CDR2: SNHLY, FYNNEI. The CDR3 DNA is TGTGCCAGCATGCGGCCCACGGGGGGCCAGCATTTT. Translating it yields CASMRPTGGQHF.

The count of this clone is one. J is TRBJ2-5 and V is TRBV5-1; D is undetermined. This CDR3 comprises 11 residues. CDR1 and CDR2 (germline): SGHRS, YFSETQ. Trimming stripped 5 bases from V and 5 bases from J, with 7 bases between. The CDR3 is CASSVSETQYF. DNA of the CDR3: TGCGCCAGCAGTGTTTCTGAGACCCAGTACTTC.

V is TRBV6-5 and J is TRBJ2-7; D remains unclear. From germline, CDR1 is MNHEY and CDR2 SVGAGI. The CDR3 contains 14 residues. V gave up 0 bases and J gave up 3 bases, with 9 bases separating them. The CDR3 sequence: CASSYSHNFYEQYF. CDR3 nucleotide sequence: TGTGCCAGCAGTTACTCGCACAACTTCTACGAGCAGTACTTC.

The J gene is TRBJ1-4, the V gene TRBV6-5, with 12 bases matching TRBD1. CDR1 is MNHEY, CDR2 SVGAGI, per germline. CDR3 size: 16 residues. With 0 bases clipped from V and 10 bases from J, the junction kept 6 bases outside the gene matches. The CDR3 DNA follows: TGTGCCAGCAGTTACTCGAGTGGGACAGGGGGCAGAAAACTGTTTTTT. Amino acids: CASSYSSGTGGRKLFF.

The chain is built from TRBV2 and TRBJ2-1; no clear D. V lost 0 bases and J 1 base, leaving 16 bases between the germline ends. The CDR3 is 18 residues long. Germline CDR1 is SNHLY and CDR2 is FYNNEI. CDR3 nucleotides: TGTGCCAGCAGTGAAGCGCGGCGTAGCTCAACTTCCTACAATGAGCAGTTCTTC. It specifies CASSEARRSSTSYNEQFF.

The chain recombines TRBV15 with TRBJ1-2, with 9 positions matching TRBD1. V shed 4 bases, J shed 3 bases, and the junction held 3 bases outside the gene matches. The germline V gene has CDR1 LNHNV and CDR2 YYDKDF (reference sequence). This CDR3 is 14 amino acids long. The CDR3 spells CATSKQGADYGYTF. The CDR3, as DNA: TGTGCCACCAGCAAACAGGGGGCCGACTATGGCTACACCTTC.

J is TRBJ2-1 and V is TRBV18; D gene ambiguous. The length of the CDR3 is 13 residues. CDR1 is KGHSH and CDR2 is LQKENI in the germline V gene. The germline V and J ends were trimmed by 2 bases and 5 bases, with 7 bases remaining between them. CDR3 region: CASSPSGNNEQFF. As DNA, the CDR3 is TGTGCCAGCTCACCATCTGGAAACAATGAGCAGTTCTTC.

This chain connects TRBV19 to TRBJ1-5; D gene unclear. Trimming pared 2 bases from V and 2 bases from J, leaving 7 bases between. The germline gives CDR1 LNHDA, CDR2 SQIVND (reference sequence). This CDR3 has 14 residues. The CDR3 protein is CASSIYGRNQPQHF. The CDR3 DNA is TGTGCCAGTAGTATATACGGACGCAATCAGCCCCAGCATTTT. Combining the CDR3 with reference TRBV19 and TRBJ1-5 gives the whole variable domain DGGITQSPKYLFRKEGQNVTLSCEQNLNHDAMYWYRQDPGQGLRLIYYSQIVNDFQKGDIAEGYSVSREKKESFPLTVTSAQKNPTAFYLCASSIYGRNQPQHFGDGTRLSIL.

The chain carries TRBV7-3 and TRBJ2-3, with 7 bases matching TRBD1. CDR1 is SGHTA and CDR2 is FQGTGA in the germline V gene. The J segment lost 0 bases and the V segment lost 5 bases, leaving 5 bases of the junction unmatched. The CDR3 covers 15 residues. The CDR3 reads CASSRQGLSTDTQYF. CDR3 DNA sequence: TGTGCCAGCAGCCGACAGGGCCTGAGCACAGATACGCAGTATTTT.